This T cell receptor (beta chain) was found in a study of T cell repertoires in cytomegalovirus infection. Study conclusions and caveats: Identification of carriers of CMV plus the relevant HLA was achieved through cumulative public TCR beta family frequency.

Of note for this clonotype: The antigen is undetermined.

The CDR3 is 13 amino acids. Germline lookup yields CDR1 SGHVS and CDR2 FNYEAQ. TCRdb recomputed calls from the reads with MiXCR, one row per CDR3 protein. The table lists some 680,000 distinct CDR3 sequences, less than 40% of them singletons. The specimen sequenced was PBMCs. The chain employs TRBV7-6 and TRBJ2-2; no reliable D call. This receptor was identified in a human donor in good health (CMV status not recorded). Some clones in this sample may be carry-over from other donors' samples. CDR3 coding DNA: TGTGTTAGCAGCTTATCCACGGCCGGGGAGCTGTTTTTT. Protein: CVSSLSTAGELFF. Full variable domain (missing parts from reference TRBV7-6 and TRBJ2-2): GAGVSQSPRYKVTKRGQDVALRCDPISGHVSLYWYRQALGQGPEFLTYFNYEAQQDKSGLPNDRFSAERPEGSISTLTIQRTEQRDSAMYRCVSSLSTAGELFFGEGSRLTVL.